This T cell receptor (beta chain) came from a study of shared T cell receptors in the human thymus. The data were produced by immunoSEQ multiplex PCR, yet TCRdb's version contains in-frame clones alone and is incomplete. The sample consists of about 660,000 clones, 70% to 90% of them appearing once. J was trimmed by 8 bases and V by 6 bases; bases with no gene match: 9. The CDR3 is 13 residues long. The germline V gene has CDR1 LNHDA and CDR2 SQIVND (reference sequence). The sample also formed part of further work on human thymus T cells.

This TCR was sampled from a boy under three years old with a congenital heart defect. This rearrangement joins TRBV19 to TRBJ1-2, with 7 bases fitting TRBD1. Sequencing was performed on thymocytes. CDR3 bases: TGTGCCAGTAGACAGGGGAGGAAGTTGGGCTACACCTTC. This sequence encodes CASRQGRKLGYTF.